The present TCR beta chain was sequenced within a study of cytomegalovirus exposure and HLA in healthy donors. Findings of the study overall: In a later analysis, a genetic analysis reported fewer productive-TCR N-insertions in an Asian-associated ancestry cluster than the cohort average. An apparent linkage of common viral pathogens to several of the most significant clusters emerged in a later analysis.

This clone was seen a handful of times. As yet, its antigen is unknown. Vbeta (60) and Jbeta (13) primers were used in the PCR. Clones were sequenced by immunoSEQ multiplex PCR, and TCRdb holds only the in-frame ones, with some missing. The data hold under 200,000 clones, with 77% observed a single time. Germline CDR1 LGHNA, CDR2 YSLEER. The V segment lost 3 bases and the J segment 4 bases; nucleotides outside the gene matches: 8. The CDR3 runs 18 residues. Healthy bone marrow donors supplied every sample. Sequenced: PBMCs. The TCR was taken from a woman aged 40 to 50 in good health and CMV-seropositive. This chain connects TRBV4-3 to TRBJ2-1, with 14 positions matching TRBD2. The CDR3 loop is CASSQGLAGEALYNEQFF. In DNA form, the CDR3 reads TGCGCCAGCAGCCAGGGACTAGCGGGAGAGGCTTTGTACAATGAGCAGTTCTTC.